Sequencing of this T cell receptor (beta chain) was carried out in a study of blood T cell repertoires in COVID-19. Across the study: Samples taken during acute and convalescent COVID-19 were collected in the United States, Italy and Spain. Nucleic acid was either cDNA or gDNA, and it came from T cells, B-cell-depleted T cells, or PBMCs.

Method: immunoSEQ multiplex PCR; TCRdb's copy keeps in-frame clones and lacks some. This table holds roughly 280,000 clones, about 88% found once. The sequenced sample consisted of peripheral blood. This TCR derives from a man between 18 and 29 years old with active or convalescent COVID-19.

The CDR3 bases are TGTGCCAGCAGCCCGAGGGACAGGGTCTCCCCACCCCTCCACTTT. This gives the protein CASSPRDRVSPPLHF. This rearrangement joins TRBV6-5 to TRBJ1-6; 9 bases are shared with TRBD1. The trim removed 6 bases at V and 11 bases at J, leaving 11 bases unmatched. The CDR3 covers 15 residues. The germline CDR1 and CDR2 sequences are MNHEY and SVGAGI.